The 3 T cell receptor beta chains below were found in one sample sequenced in a study of T cells after yellow fever vaccination. TCRdb ran MiXCR on the 5' RACE reads and lists one entry per CDR3 protein. The sample has tens of thousands of distinct CDR3 sequences, 6% to 8% seen once. The sequencing here drew on PBMCs, either bulk or a sorted T-cell subset (CD4+, CD8+, memory, or dextramer-sorted; not recorded which), taken on the day of the yellow fever booster vaccination. These receptors originate from a man younger than 45 who received the YFV17D yellow fever vaccine.

This chain joins TRBV7-9 and TRBJ2-7; 7 bases are a match to TRBD2. Germline V lookup: CDR1 SEHNR, CDR2 FQNEAQ (reference sequence). With 3 bases clipped from V and 1 base from J, the junction kept 6 bases outside the gene matches. This CDR3 comprises 15 residues. CDR3 sequence: CASSFRGSKSYEQYF. CDR3 DNA sequence: TGTGCCAGCAGCTTCCGCGGGAGTAAGTCCTACGAGCAGTACTTC.

There are many counts of this clonotype. The V call is TRBV5-1, the J call TRBJ2-2; no firm D call. The ends were cut back, 2 bases at V and 4 bases at J, with 9 bases in the middle. The CDR3 has 14 residues. Germline CDR1 reads SGHRS; CDR2 reads YFSETQ. The CDR3 DNA follows: TGCGCCAGCAGCTTACAGAAGATCACCGGGGAGCTGTTTTTT. As protein: CASSLQKITGELFF.

Ten or more counts support this clonotype. The J gene is TRBJ1-3, the V gene TRBV9, with D tentatively TRBD1 (5 bases). The germline CDR1 and CDR2 sequences are SGDLS and YYNGEE. The V gene lost 2 bases and the J gene lost 0 bases, with 9 bases spanning the gap. The CDR3 sequence is 15 residues long. CDR3 sequence: CASSVTGDSGNTIYF. As DNA, the CDR3 is TGTGCCAGCAGCGTCACAGGCGACTCTGGAAACACCATATATTTT.